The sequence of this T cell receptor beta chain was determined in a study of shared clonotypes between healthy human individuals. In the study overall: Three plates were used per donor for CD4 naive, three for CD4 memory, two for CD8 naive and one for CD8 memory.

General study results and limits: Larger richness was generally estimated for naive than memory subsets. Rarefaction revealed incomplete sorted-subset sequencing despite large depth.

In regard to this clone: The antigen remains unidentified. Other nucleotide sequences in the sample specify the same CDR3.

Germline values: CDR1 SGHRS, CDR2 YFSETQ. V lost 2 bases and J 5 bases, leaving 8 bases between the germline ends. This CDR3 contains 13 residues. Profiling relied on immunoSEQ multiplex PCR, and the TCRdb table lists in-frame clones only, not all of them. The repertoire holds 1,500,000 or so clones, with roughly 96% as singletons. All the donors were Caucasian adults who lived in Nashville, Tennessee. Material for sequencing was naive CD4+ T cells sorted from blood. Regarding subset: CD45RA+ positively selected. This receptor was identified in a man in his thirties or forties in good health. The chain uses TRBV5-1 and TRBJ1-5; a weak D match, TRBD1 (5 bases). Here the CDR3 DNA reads TGCGCCAGCAGCTTCTTGGGGGATCAGCCCCAGCATTTT. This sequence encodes CASSFLGDQPQHF.